These 23 T cell receptor beta chains were sequenced from one sample in a study of shared clonotypes between healthy human individuals. Assay: immunoSEQ multiplex PCR; the TCRdb copy retains only in-frame clones and omits some. The data show approximately 980,000 clones, approximately 76% seen once. Sequenced sample: memory CD4+ T cells sorted from blood. Noted subset: CD45RA-negative fraction. These TCRs come from a man between 18 and 29 years old in good health.

This clone was seen a single time. The chain combines TRBV30 with TRBJ2-2, with 9 bases identical to TRBD1. CDR3 size: 16 residues. The trim removed 3 bases at V and 0 bases at J, leaving 5 bases unmatched. Germline V CDR1 and CDR2: GTSNPN, SVGIG (reference sequence). CDR3 DNA: TGTGCCTGGAGGGTACAGGGGGCCGCGAACACCGGGGAGCTGTTTTTT. Translation: CAWRVQGAANTGELFF.

The chain links TRBV15 to TRBJ1-1; 8 bases fit TRBD1. V trimming: 0 bases; J trimming: 7 bases; junction bases outside the gene matches: 4. There are 14 residues in the CDR3. Looked up from germline, CDR1 is LNHNV and CDR2 is YYDKDF (reference sequence). The CDR3 loop reads CATSRDRGPVEAFF. CDR3 nucleotide sequence: TGTGCCACCAGCAGAGACAGGGGGCCCGTTGAAGCTTTCTTT.

The chain couples TRBV30 to TRBJ2-5; 10 bases are shared with TRBD2. The CDR3 runs to 12 residues. V was pared by 3 bases and J by 9 bases, with 4 bases of the junction left unmatched. Germline V lookup: CDR1 GTSNPN, CDR2 SVGIG (reference sequence). CDR3 sequence reads: CAWRLAGAAQYF. Here the CDR3 DNA reads TGTGCCTGGAGGCTAGCGGGAGCGGCCCAGTACTTC.

The chain has TRBV30 and TRBJ1-3; D is uncertain. The germline V and J ends were trimmed by 0 bases and 3 bases, with 12 bases remaining between them. This CDR3 is built from 15 residues. CDR1 is GTSNPN and CDR2 is SVGIG in the germline V gene (reference sequence). The chain's CDR3 is CAWSVRGTSGNTIYF. The DNA of the CDR3 is TGTGCCTGGAGTGTACGAGGAACTAGTGGAAACACCATATATTTT.

The chain carries TRBV28 and TRBJ1-5; no reliable D call. V was trimmed by 7 bases and J by 6 bases, leaving 13 bases between them. This CDR3 is 13 amino acids long. The germline V gene encodes CDR1 MDHEN and CDR2 SYDVKM. CDR3 bases: TGTGCCAGCATCACGGACTGGACTCAGCCCCAGCATTTT. This translates into CASITDWTQPQHF.

V is TRBV18 and J is TRBJ2-7; D not resolved. The length of the CDR3 is 13 residues. Germline V CDR1 and CDR2: KGHSH, LQKENI. V lost 6 bases and J 7 bases, leaving 16 bases between the germline ends. The CDR3 sequence is CASSPGNGREQYF. The CDR3 nucleotides read TGTGCCAGCTCTCCTGGGAATGGTAGGGAGCAGTACTTC.

This clone was seen many times. The J gene is TRBJ2-3, the V gene TRBV1; the table assigns TRBD2, which was not confirmed against the DNA. TRBV1 is a listed pseudogene. CDR3 length: 15 amino acids. The CDR3 reads CTSSQESSRSDTQYF. The CDR3 DNA follows: TGCACCAGCAGCCAAGAAAGTAGCAGATCAGATACGCAGTATTTT.

The V call is TRBV4-1, the J call TRBJ2-3; tentatively, D is TRBD1 (5 bases). Per germline, CDR1 MGHRA and CDR2 YSYEKL. This CDR3 is 16 amino acids long. The germline V and J ends were trimmed by 4 bases and 6 bases, with 20 bases remaining between them. The CDR3 spells CASSPQPAENRDTQYF. The CDR3 DNA follows: TGCGCCAGCAGCCCTCAACCCGCGGAGAACAGGGATACGCAGTATTTT.

A single count supports this clone. The chain links TRBV13 to TRBJ2-7; tentatively, D is TRBD2 (5 bases). The CDR3 has 15 residues. The ends were cut back, 5 bases at V and 5 bases at J, with 19 bases in the middle. Germline CDR1 reads PRHDT; CDR2 reads FYEKMQ (reference sequence). This CDR3 is CASSSAAEATHEQYF. DNA for the CDR3: TGTGCCAGCAGCAGTGCGGCGGAGGCAACCCACGAGCAGTACTTC.

In its sample, this clone was seen a few times. V is TRBV2 and J is TRBJ2-2; D is possibly TRBD2 (7 bases). Per the germline V gene, CDR1 is SNHLY and CDR2 is FYNNEI. The CDR3 contains 14 residues. V was pared by 10 bases and J by 6 bases, with 18 bases between. CDR3 nucleotide sequence: TGTGCCACCTCTAAGGGGGAGGGTCCCGGGGAGCTGTTTTTT. Translation: CATSKGEGPGELFF.

This clone was recorded only once. The rearrangement links TRBV18 to TRBJ2-1, with D possibly being TRBD2 (5 bases). The length of the CDR3 is 15 residues. CDR1 is KGHSH and CDR2 is LQKENI in the germline V gene. V lost 2 bases and J lost 8, with 16 bases in between. The CDR3 DNA is TGTGCCAGCTCACCAAGATCTCTAGCTGGCGATGAGCAGTTCTTC. Translating it yields CASSPRSLAGDEQFF.

Comment on this clone: A much bigger clone sits one base away, suggesting this may be a read error. Other DNA sequences in the same sample also yield this CDR3. The chain joins TRBV6-6 to TRBJ1-6, with a tentative D call TRBD1 (5 bases). The germline V and J ends were trimmed by 6 bases and 6 bases, with 18 bases remaining between them. CDR3 length: 16 amino acids. Germline loops: CDR1 MNHNY, CDR2 SVGAGI (reference sequence). CDR3 residues: CASSWDGPQINSPLHF. The CDR3 DNA reads as TGTGCCAGCAGCTGGGACGGACCGCAGATTAATTCACCCCTCCACTTT.

The V gene is TRBV5-6, the J gene TRBJ1-2, with D possibly TRBD1 on 5 matching bases. V was clipped by 3 bases and J by 7 bases, with 13 bases between them. The germline V gene has CDR1 SGHDT and CDR2 YYEEEE. CDR3 size: 13 residues. CDR3 residues: CASSWTRMGGYTF. As DNA, the CDR3 is TGTGCCAGCAGCTGGACAAGGATGGGTGGCTACACCTTC.

This clone was seen repeatedly, ten times or more. The V and J genes are TRBV4-2 and TRBJ1-5; 8 bases fit TRBD1. The CDR3 length is 17 residues. The V segment lost 3 bases and the J segment 0 bases; nucleotides outside the gene matches: 7. The germline V gene has CDR1 LGHNA and CDR2 YNFKEQ. The CDR3 is CASSHADRGGSNQPQHF. The CDR3 coding sequence is TGTGCCAGCAGCCATGCCGACAGGGGTGGTAGCAATCAGCCCCAGCATTTT.

The genes are TRBV5-1 and TRBJ1-2; D call uncertain. Germline V lookup: CDR1 SGHRS, CDR2 YFSETQ. V was shortened by 4 bases and J by 6 bases, with 22 bases between the two germline ends. The CDR3 loop spans 16 amino acids. The CDR3 region is CASSRSGTNLNDGYTF. The CDR3 DNA reads TGCGCCAGCAGCCGGTCGGGTACCAACTTAAACGATGGCTACACCTTC.

A remark on this clone: A much larger clone lies a single base off, so this may be a read error. The chain combines TRBV7-6 with TRBJ2-5, with D possibly being TRBD2 (6 bases). CDR1 is SGHVS and CDR2 is FNYEAQ in the germline V gene. Deletions cut 5 bases from V and 5 bases from J, with 6 bases between. The CDR3 totals 11 residues. As DNA, the CDR3 is TGTGCCAGCAGCGCGGGGGAGACCCAGTACTTC. As protein: CASSAGETQYF.

The rearrangement uses TRBV4-3 and TRBJ1-4; 8 positions match TRBD1. This CDR3 is built from 16 residues. Germline assignment: CDR1 LGHNA and CDR2 YSLEER. The ends lost 0 bases at V and 8 bases at J; junction bases unmatched: 8. CDR3 loop: CASSQDPSGGSEKLFF. CDR3 DNA: TGCGCCAGCAGCCAAGATCCTTCAGGGGGCAGCGAAAAACTGTTTTTT.

As for this clone: It may be a read error: a sequence one base away is much more abundant. In the same sample, other DNA sequences code for this CDR3. The V call is TRBV25-1, the J call TRBJ1-2; D perhaps matches TRBD1 (6 bases). The germline V gene encodes CDR1 MGHDK and CDR2 SYGVNS. The CDR3 is 13 amino acids. The germline V and J ends were trimmed by 2 bases and 4 bases, with 8 bases remaining between them. CDR3 amino acids: CASSEGGSYGYTF. The CDR3 DNA reads TGTGCCAGCAGTGAAGGGGGCAGCTATGGCTACACCTTC.

The chain uses TRBV18 and TRBJ2-3; 7 positions agree with TRBD1. Germline CDR1 reads KGHSH; CDR2 reads LQKENI. Trimming at V came to 2 bases and at J to 5 bases, leaving 4 bases not matched to a gene. This CDR3 has 14 amino acids. Written as DNA, the CDR3 is TGTGCCAGCTCACCAGGGACAGTTGGAGATACGCAGTATTTT. Translating gives CASSPGTVGDTQYF.

The V and J genes are TRBV6-5 and TRBJ2-1; TRBD1 matches 8 bases. CDR1 is MNHEY, CDR2 SVGAGI, per germline. CDR3 length equals 13 residues. Trimming removed 6 bases from V and 5 bases from J; junction bases left unmatched: 3. Here the CDR3 DNA reads TGTGCCAGCAGAGGGACAGGTGACAATGAGCAGTTCTTC. Encoded protein: CASRGTGDNEQFF.

V and J are TRBV19 and TRBJ1-1; the D is unclear. V shed 7 bases and J shed 7 bases, with 16 bases lying between them. The CDR3 is 13 residues long. Germline V CDR1 and CDR2: LNHDA, SQIVND (reference sequence). The CDR3 nucleotides read TGTGCCAGTACCTCCCTCCCCATGGTTGAAGCTTTCTTT. Translating gives CASTSLPMVEAFF.

The chain employs TRBV5-1 and TRBJ2-7, with 7 bases identical to TRBD2. The CDR3 has 16 amino acids. CDR1 and CDR2 from the germline V gene are SGHRS and YFSETQ. J was trimmed by 0 bases and V by 4 bases; bases with no gene match: 10. Here the CDR3 DNA reads TGCGCCAGCAGCCCCTGGCCTAGCGGTGACTCCTACGAGCAGTACTTC. Translating gives CASSPWPSGDSYEQYF.

V usage is TRBV30 and J usage is TRBJ2-7; 10 positions match TRBD1. V gave up 3 bases and J gave up 3 bases; unmatched junction bases: 8. This CDR3 has 15 residues. Germline V lookup: CDR1 GTSNPN, CDR2 SVGIG (reference sequence). The CDR3 region has the DNA TGTGCCTGGAGCCAGGGACAGGGGATAATCTACGAGCAGTACTTC. Translating it yields CAWSQGQGIIYEQYF.